This T cell receptor (beta chain) came from a study of blood T cell repertoires in COVID-19. Study-level information: The study drew acute and convalescent COVID-19 samples from the United States, Italy and Spain.

This clone was found once. Germline V gene lookup returns CDR1 LNHDA and CDR2 SQIVND (reference sequence). There are 15 residues in the CDR3. Trimming at V came to 6 bases and at J to 3 bases, leaving 10 bases not matched to a gene. Authors' analysis steps: For nucleated cells, counts were estimated from reference gene primer amplification. Data came from immunoSEQ multiplex PCR; TCRdb stores just in-frame clones and leaves some out. The DNA was the basis for D and trimming; V, J and clone size are from that table. Of 150,000 to 200,000 clones in the sample, 65% to 85% were seen once. The sequencing sample was made of peripheral blood. The rearrangement joins TRBV19 to TRBJ2-7; 8 bases are shared with TRBD1. This TCR was sampled from a human donor with acute or convalescent COVID-19. The donor label of this sample is uncertain. The CDR3 loop reads CASRDTGGSIYEQYF. CDR3 DNA sequence: TGTGCCAGTAGAGACACAGGGGGGTCGATCTACGAGCAGTACTTC.